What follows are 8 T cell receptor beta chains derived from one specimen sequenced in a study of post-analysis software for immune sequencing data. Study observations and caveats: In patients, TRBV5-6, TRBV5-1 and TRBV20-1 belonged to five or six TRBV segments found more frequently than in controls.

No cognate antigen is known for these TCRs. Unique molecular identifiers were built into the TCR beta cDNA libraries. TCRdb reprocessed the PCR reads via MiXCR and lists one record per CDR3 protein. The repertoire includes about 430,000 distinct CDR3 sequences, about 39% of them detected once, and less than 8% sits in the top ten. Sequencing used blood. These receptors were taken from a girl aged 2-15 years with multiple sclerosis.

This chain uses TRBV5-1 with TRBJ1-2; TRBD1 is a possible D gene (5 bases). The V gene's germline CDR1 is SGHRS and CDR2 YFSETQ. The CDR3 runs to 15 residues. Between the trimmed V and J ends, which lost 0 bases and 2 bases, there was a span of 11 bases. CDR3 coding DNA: TGCGCCAGCAGCTTGGGACAGAAAGCCAACTATGGCTACACCTTC. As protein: CASSLGQKANYGYTF.

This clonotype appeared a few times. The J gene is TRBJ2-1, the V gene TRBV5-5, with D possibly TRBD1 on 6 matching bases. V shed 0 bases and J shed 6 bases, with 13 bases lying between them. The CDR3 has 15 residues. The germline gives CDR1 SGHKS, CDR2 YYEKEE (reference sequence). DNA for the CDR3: TGTGCCAGCAGCTTGGAAGGGGGATCAATCAATGAGCAGTTCTTC. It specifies CASSLEGGSINEQFF.

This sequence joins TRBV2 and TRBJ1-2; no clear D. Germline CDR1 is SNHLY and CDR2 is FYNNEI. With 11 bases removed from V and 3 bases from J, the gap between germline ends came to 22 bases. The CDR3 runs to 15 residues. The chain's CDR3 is CAVVRLNPDDYGYTF. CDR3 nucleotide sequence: TGTGCCGTAGTCCGCCTTAATCCTGACGACTATGGCTACACCTTC.

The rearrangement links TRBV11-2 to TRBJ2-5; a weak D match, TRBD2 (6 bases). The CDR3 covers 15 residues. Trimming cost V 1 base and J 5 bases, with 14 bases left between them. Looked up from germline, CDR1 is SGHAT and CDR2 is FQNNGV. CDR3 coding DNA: TGTGCCAGCAGCTTAGGCGGGACGGTTAGGGAGACCCAGTACTTC. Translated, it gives CASSLGGTVRETQYF.

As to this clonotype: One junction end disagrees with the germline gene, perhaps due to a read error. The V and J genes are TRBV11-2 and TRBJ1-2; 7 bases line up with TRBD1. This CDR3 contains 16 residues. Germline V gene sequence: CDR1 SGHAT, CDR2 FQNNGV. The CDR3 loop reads CVSSLGLGTGDYGYTF. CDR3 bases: TGTGTCAGCAGCTTAGGCCTTGGTACAGGGGACTATGGCTACACCTTC.

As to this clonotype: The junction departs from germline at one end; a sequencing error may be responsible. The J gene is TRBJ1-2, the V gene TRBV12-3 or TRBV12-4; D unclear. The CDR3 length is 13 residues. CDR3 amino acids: CASRLSQYYGCTF. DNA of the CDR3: TGTGCCAGCAGGTTGTCGCAGTACTATGGCTGCACCTTC.

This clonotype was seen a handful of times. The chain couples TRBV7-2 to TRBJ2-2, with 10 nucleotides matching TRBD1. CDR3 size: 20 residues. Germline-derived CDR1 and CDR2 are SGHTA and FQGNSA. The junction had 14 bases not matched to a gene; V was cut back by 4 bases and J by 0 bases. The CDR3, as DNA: TGTGCCAGCAGCTCTCCTCGACAGGGGGCGCCTCCTACGAACACCGGGGAGCTGTTTTTT. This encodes CASSSPRQGAPPTNTGELFF.

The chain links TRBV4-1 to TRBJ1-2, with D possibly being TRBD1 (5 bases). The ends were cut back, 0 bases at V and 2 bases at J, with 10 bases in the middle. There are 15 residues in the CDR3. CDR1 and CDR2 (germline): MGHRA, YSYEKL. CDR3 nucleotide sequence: TGCGCCAGCAGCCAAGAGCCTGAGGGGAACTATGGCTACACCTTC. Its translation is CASSQEPEGNYGYTF.